Given below is one T cell receptor (beta chain) in context. This sample is drawn from a study of T cells in localized non-small cell lung cancer. V trimming: 3 bases; J trimming: 7 bases; junction bases outside the gene matches: 7. The CDR3 extends over 14 amino acids. Germline assignment: CDR1 MDHEN and CDR2 SYDVKM. TCRdb keeps only in-frame clones here, not all; method: immunoSEQ multiplex PCR. This repertoire shows around 31,000 clones, 85% to 95% found once; its top ten account for roughly 0.73%. Material: peripheral blood, obtained before any cancer treatment. This TCR was recovered from a woman between 35 and 75 years old with stage I lung adenocarcinoma. J is TRBJ1-2 and V is TRBV28, with 8 bases fitting TRBD1. The CDR3 region has the DNA TGTGCCAGCAGTTTCTCAGACAGGGGACTTGGCTACACCTTC. This translates into CASSFSDRGLGYTF.